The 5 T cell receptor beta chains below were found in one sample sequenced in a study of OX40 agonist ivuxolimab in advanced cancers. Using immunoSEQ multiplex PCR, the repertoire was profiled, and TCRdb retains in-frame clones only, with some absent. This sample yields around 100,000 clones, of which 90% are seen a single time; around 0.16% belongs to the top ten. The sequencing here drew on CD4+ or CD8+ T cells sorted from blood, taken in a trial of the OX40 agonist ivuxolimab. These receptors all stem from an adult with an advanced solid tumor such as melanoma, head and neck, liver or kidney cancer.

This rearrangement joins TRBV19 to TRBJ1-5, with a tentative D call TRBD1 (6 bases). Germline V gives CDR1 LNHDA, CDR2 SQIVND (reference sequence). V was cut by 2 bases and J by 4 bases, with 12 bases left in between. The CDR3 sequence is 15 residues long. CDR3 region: CASSISDRLNQPQHF. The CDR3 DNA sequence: TGTGCCAGTAGTATATCTGACAGGCTGAATCAGCCCCAGCATTTT.

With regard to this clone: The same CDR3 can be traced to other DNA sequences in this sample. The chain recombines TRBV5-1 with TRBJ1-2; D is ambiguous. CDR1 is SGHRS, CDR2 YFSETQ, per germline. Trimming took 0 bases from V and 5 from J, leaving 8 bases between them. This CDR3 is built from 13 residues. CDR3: CASSLDGVYGYTF. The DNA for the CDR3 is TGCGCCAGCAGCTTGGACGGAGTTTATGGCTACACCTTC.

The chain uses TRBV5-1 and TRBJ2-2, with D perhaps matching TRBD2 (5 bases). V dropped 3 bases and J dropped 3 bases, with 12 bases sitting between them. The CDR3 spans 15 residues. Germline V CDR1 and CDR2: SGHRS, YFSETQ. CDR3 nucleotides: TGCGCCAGCAGCTCTCCGGGAAGATACACCGGGGAGCTGTTTTTT. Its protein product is CASSSPGRYTGELFF.

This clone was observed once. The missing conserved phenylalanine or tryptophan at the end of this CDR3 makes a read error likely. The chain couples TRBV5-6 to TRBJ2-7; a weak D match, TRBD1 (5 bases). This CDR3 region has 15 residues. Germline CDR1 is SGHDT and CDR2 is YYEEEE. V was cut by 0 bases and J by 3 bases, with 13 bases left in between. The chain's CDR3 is CASSLGQVRDYEQYL. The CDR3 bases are TGTGCCAGCAGCTTGGGGCAGGTCAGGGACTACGAGCAGTACCTC.

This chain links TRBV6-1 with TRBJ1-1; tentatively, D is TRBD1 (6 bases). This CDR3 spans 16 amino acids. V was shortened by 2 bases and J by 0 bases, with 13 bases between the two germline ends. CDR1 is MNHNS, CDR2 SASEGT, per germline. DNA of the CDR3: TGTGCCAGCAGTGAACTGGGGGGCCCCTTGAACACTGAAGCTTTCTTT. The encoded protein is CASSELGGPLNTEAFF.